This T cell receptor (beta chain) was recorded in a study of T cells in narcolepsy. Regarding the study as a whole: Autoreactive clone sequences were missing from some blood memory CD4+ repertoires. HCRT-specific and TRIB2-specific autoreactive clonotypes appeared among same-patient CSF and blood CD4+ clonotypes.

The CDR3 has 18 amino acids. The ends lost 0 bases at V and 3 bases at J; junction bases unmatched: 13. The germline V gene encodes CDR1 SGDLS and CDR2 YYNGEE. Notes on this clone: Its matching antigen is unknown.

Assay used: immunoSEQ multiplex PCR; TCRdb lists only in-frame clones, some missing. This table has about 20,000 clones, 80% to 85% appearing once. The sequence derives from a human donor in good health. Sequencing was carried out using memory (CD45RA-) CD4+ T cells from blood. J is TRBJ2-5 and V is TRBV9; 8 bases match TRBD2. CDR3 loop: CASSVDPTGGGLKETQYF. CDR3 nucleotides: TGTGCCAGCAGCGTAGACCCCACGGGGGGGGGCCTAAAAGAGACCCAGTACTTC.